This T cell receptor beta chain originates from a study of blood T cell repertoires in COVID-19. The CDR3 extends over 15 amino acids. Per the germline V gene, CDR1 is SEHNR and CDR2 is FQNEAQ (reference sequence). After removal of 1 base from V and 6 bases from J, the junction contained 4 bases not matched to a gene. Profiled with immunoSEQ multiplex PCR; TCRdb holds only in-frame clones, not every one. The data contain 210,000 or so clones, 70% to 90% of them singletons. This chain connects TRBV7-9 to TRBJ2-7; 12 bases align to TRBD2. The sample consisted of peripheral blood. The clonotype was recovered from a woman aged 40 to 50 who had recovered from COVID-19. CDR3 nucleotide sequence: TGTGCCAGCAGCTTAGGACTAGCGGGAGATGCCGAGCAGTACTTC. Amino acid sequence: CASSLGLAGDAEQYF.